Listed below are T cell receptor beta chains from one sample, sequenced in a study of cytomegalovirus exposure and HLA in healthy donors. The table came from immunoSEQ multiplex PCR; TCRdb's copy has only in-frame clones and leaves some out. The sample yields some 180,000 clones, 60% to 80% seen once. The source material was PBMCs. The receptors were gathered from a woman aged 30 to 39 in good health and CMV-seronegative. CDR3s leave out the opening cysteine and the closing phenylalanine or tryptophan.

cdr3_aa,j_call,v_call
ASSHIGQTNTEAF,TRBJ1-1,TRBV4-1
ASSLRGRNEKLF,TRBJ1-4,TRBV4-1
ASSSGLAGIHEQY,TRBJ2-7,TRBV7-8
AWSVQGRNIQY,TRBJ2-4,TRBV30
ASSRTVSGANTGELF,TRBJ2-2,TRBV28
SASTGQPQH,TRBJ1-5,TRBV20-1
ASSQGTGLDEQY,TRBJ2-7,TRBV7-7
ASSLGADPYEQY,TRBJ2-7,TRBV7-2
ASSLLGSGPNTIY,TRBJ1-3,TRBV28
ASSQDLWTNQF,TRBJ2-1,TRBV14
ASSIGTGGMNTEAF,TRBJ1-1,TRBV19
ASGEVRGTYNEQF,TRBJ2-1,TRBV9
ASSPTGPNYGYT,TRBJ1-2,TRBV18
ATDRGETGELF,TRBJ2-2,TRBV6-1
ASSLRGSQPQH,TRBJ1-5,TRBV5-5
ASSVYSTRDTQY,TRBJ2-3,TRBV9
ASSFRGLYQPQH,TRBJ1-5,TRBV5-8
ASSVGTGGGTNEKLF,TRBJ1-4,TRBV5-1
AWSALQGGSPLH,TRBJ1-6,TRBV30
ASSLVSQETQY,TRBJ2-5,TRBV11-2
ASSAISSYEQY,-,TRBV13
ASSSYAGGPNEQF,TRBJ2-1,TRBV7-9
ASSYSTGVNVLT,TRBJ2-6,TRBV6-5
ASSLDLGFFLRETQY,TRBJ2-5,TRBV5-1
ASSLRAGGLSTDTQY,TRBJ2-3,TRBV5-1
AIRFSGVDNYGYT,TRBJ1-2,TRBV10-3
ASSLDPWAGPSYEQY,TRBJ2-7,TRBV5-1